A selection of T cell receptor beta chains follows, all from one sample in a study of response to subunit inactivated influenza vaccine. TCRdb re-called the RT-PCR reads with MiXCR, one entry per CDR3 protein. The sample lists about 620,000 distinct CDR3 sequences; around 10% were seen once. The sample was also reused in another study, on T cells expressing NK-cell markers.

The sample in question was PBMCs from blood, obtained on the day of vaccination. All receptors come from a man aged 50-60 years who received an inactivated influenza vaccine. CDR3s include the opening cysteine and the closing phenylalanine or tryptophan. The order of the fields is V gene, CDR3 length, clone size, J gene, D gene, CDR3 DNA, CDR3 protein. The D gene is left open where the match is weak. Size is omitted from some rows. Given values are once, few, many or a class for expanded clones.

>TRBV28|15|few|TRBJ2-7|NA
TGTGCCAGCAGTTTCGGACCCAAAAACTCCTACGAGCAGTACTTC
CASSFGPKNSYEQYF
>TRBV6-5|17|few|TRBJ2-4|NA
TGTGCCAGCAGTTACTCTTGGAGAACCGTAGCCAAAAACATTCAGTACTTC
CASSYSWRTVAKNIQYF
>TRBV29-1|15|NA|TRBJ1-1|TRBD1
TGCAGCGGTTCGGGACAGGGGATCGGGACCACTGAAGCTTTCTTT
CSGSGQGIGTTEAFF
>TRBV28|15|NA|TRBJ2-1|NA
TGTGCCAGCAGTCCTACAGGGAGTGCTTACAATGAGCAGTTCTTC
CASSPTGSAYNEQFF
>TRBV14|16|NA|TRBJ2-2|TRBD2
TGTGCCAGCAGCCAATTGGGCGGGGGTATCTCCGGGGAGCTGTTTTTT
CASSQLGGGISGELFF
>TRBV4-3|15|few|TRBJ2-7|NA
TGCGCCAGCAGCCAAGTGAGATCAGGGTTCGACGAGCAGTACTTC
CASSQVRSGFDEQYF
>TRBV3-1|14|NA|TRBJ2-1|NA
TGTGCCAGCAGCCCGTACGTCCGGGGTGGTGAGCAGTTCTTC
CASSPYVRGGEQFF
>TRBV7-2|14|NA|TRBJ2-1|NA
TGTGCCAGCAGCTTATCCTATAACAGTCATGAGCAGTTCTTC
CASSLSYNSHEQFF
>TRBV5-1|15|many|TRBJ2-2|NA
TGCGCCAGCAGCTTGGCCAACAAGAACACCGGGGAGCTGTTTTTT
CASSLANKNTGELFF
>TRBV20-1|14|NA|TRBJ2-4|NA
TGCAGTGCTGCCCCCGGGGATGCCAAAAACATTCAGTACTTC
CSAAPGDAKNIQYF